What follows are 17 T cell receptor beta chains derived from one specimen sequenced in a study of graft-versus-host responses after intestinal transplantation. Measured with immunoSEQ multiplex PCR; TCRdb has only the in-frame clones, and not every one. The sample lists tens of thousands of clones, around 93% occurring once. The specimen was PBMCs, collected 750 to 800 days after a first intestinal transplant, on the day of a second. These receptor sequences come from a human patient who received an intestinal transplant, so some T cells may come from the graft donor.

CDR3 sequence: CASSPQNRLQGYTF. In DNA, the CDR3 is TGCGCCAGCAGCCCCCAAAACCGTCTGCAAGGCTACACCTTC. The chain has TRBV5-1 and TRBJ1-2; D unclear. The V gene's germline CDR1 is SGHRS and CDR2 YFSETQ. The CDR3 is made up of 14 amino acids. V was shortened by 4 bases and J by 8 bases, with 18 bases between the two germline ends.

V usage is TRBV11-2 and J usage is TRBJ1-1, with 8 bases identical to TRBD1. Trimming at V came to 6 bases and at J to 6 bases, leaving 18 bases not matched to a gene. The CDR3 totals 17 residues. CDR1 and CDR2 from the germline V gene are SGHAT and FQNNGV. This CDR3 reads CASRWGVSTGEFSEAFF. As DNA, the CDR3 is TGTGCCAGCAGATGGGGAGTATCGACAGGGGAGTTCTCTGAAGCTTTCTTT.

The V gene is TRBV19, the J gene TRBJ2-1, with 8 bases matching TRBD1. Germline V gene lookup returns CDR1 LNHDA and CDR2 SQIVND (reference sequence). The J segment lost 2 bases and the V segment lost 10 bases, leaving 10 bases of the junction unmatched. This CDR3 has 15 residues. CDR3 residues: CATALGTGAYNEQFF. The CDR3 DNA reads as TGTGCCACCGCACTCGGGACAGGTGCCTACAATGAGCAGTTCTTC.

The chain joins TRBV4-1 to TRBJ2-1, with 8 positions matching TRBD2. CDR1 MGHRA and CDR2 YSYEKL come from the germline V gene. The CDR3 contains 16 residues. The V gene end was trimmed by 2 bases and the J gene end by 7 bases; junction bases not matched to a gene: 10. The CDR3 spells CASSQKAGVVRNEQFF. CDR3 sequence (DNA): TGCGCCAGCAGCCAAAAAGCGGGAGTGGTTAGGAATGAGCAGTTCTTC.

The chain carries TRBV6-6 and TRBJ1-2; the D is unclear. CDR1 and CDR2 (germline): MNHNY, SVGAGI (reference sequence). This CDR3 has 14 amino acids. Between the trimmed V and J ends, which lost 2 bases and 5 bases, there was a span of 12 bases. The CDR3 protein is CASSYGVGGYGYTF. The CDR3 bases are TGTGCCAGCAGTTACGGGGTAGGAGGGTATGGCTACACCTTC.

The chain carries TRBV11-2 and TRBJ2-5; 9 bases are shared with TRBD2. The trim removed 6 bases at V and 5 bases at J, leaving 10 bases unmatched. CDR1 is SGHAT, CDR2 FQNNGV, per germline. This CDR3 comprises 15 residues. CDR3 sequence (DNA): TGTGCCAGCAGTCGATGGACTAGCGCCGGTGAGACCCAGTACTTC. Translated: CASSRWTSAGETQYF.

This clone was seen only once. V and J are TRBV10-3 and TRBJ1-1; TRBD1 matches at 8 bases. V was pared by 8 bases and J by 6 bases, with 8 bases of the junction left unmatched. The CDR3 covers 13 residues. Germline values: CDR1 ENHRY, CDR2 SYGVKD. The CDR3 spells CAISPQGVAEAFF. In nucleotides, the CDR3 is TGTGCCATCTCACCACAGGGGGTCGCTGAAGCTTTCTTT.

As concerns this clone: The junction shows a germline mismatch at one end, possibly a read error. The rearrangement links TRBV7-7 to TRBJ2-3, with 7 bases identical to TRBD2. Germline CDR1 reads SSHAT; CDR2 reads FNYEAQ (reference sequence). The CDR3 consists of 14 residues. Here the CDR3 DNA reads TGTGCTAGCAGCTTCGCGGGAGATGCAGATACGCAGTATTTT. Translation gives CASSFAGDADTQYF.

The chain employs TRBV5-6 and TRBJ1-5; 7 nucleotides agree with TRBD1. The V segment lost 1 base and the J segment 3 bases; nucleotides outside the gene matches: 4. CDR3 length equals 15 residues. Germline CDR1 is SGHDT and CDR2 is YYEEEE. The CDR3 sequence: CASSLKRGPNQPQHF. The CDR3 DNA sequence: TGTGCCAGCAGCTTGAAAAGGGGGCCCAATCAGCCCCAGCATTTT.

The chain couples TRBV10-3 to TRBJ2-7; a possible D gene is TRBD2 (5 bases). Trimming took off 4 bases at V and 4 bases at J, with 17 bases between the two ends. Looked up from germline, CDR1 is ENHRY and CDR2 is SYGVKD. This CDR3 has 15 residues. The CDR3 region is CAISVDSGYGYEQYF. DNA for the CDR3: TGTGCCATCAGTGTTGATTCGGGATATGGTTACGAGCAGTACTTC.

The J gene is TRBJ1-4, the V gene TRBV4-1; D may be TRBD1 (5 bases). In germline, CDR1 is MGHRA, CDR2 YSYEKL. Trimming took 1 base from V and 4 from J, leaving 10 bases between them. The CDR3 totals 15 residues. Here the CDR3 DNA reads TGCGCCAGCAGCCAAGGGCAGGGACTTAATGAAAAACTGTTTTTT. Encoded protein: CASSQGQGLNEKLFF.

The DNA for the CDR3 is TGTGCCAGTAGTAGGACCATGACCTACAATGAGCAGTTCTTC. Protein: CASSRTMTYNEQFF. The gene calls are TRBV19 and TRBJ2-1; no clear D. The germline V gene has CDR1 LNHDA and CDR2 SQIVND (reference sequence). V lost 4 bases to trimming and J lost 2 bases, with 9 bases between them. The CDR3 is 14 amino acids.

The rearrangement links TRBV27 to TRBJ2-1; D remains unclear. Trimming took 0 bases from V and 10 from J, leaving 13 bases between them. Germline V gene data show CDR1 as MNHEY and CDR2 as SMNVEV (reference sequence). This CDR3 comprises 14 residues. CDR3 nucleotide sequence: TGTGCCAGCAGTTTATCAACTAACTTAGGGGAGCAGTTCTTC. Its translation: CASSLSTNLGEQFF.

This chain connects TRBV5-1 to TRBJ2-3, with D perhaps TRBD2 (7 bases). The ends were cut back, 7 bases at V and 3 bases at J, with 15 bases in the middle. The V gene's germline CDR1 is SGHRS and CDR2 YFSETQ. The CDR3 sequence is 14 residues long. CDR3 sequence (DNA): TGCGCCAGCGGGAGGGGGGCGGAAACAGATACGCAGTATTTT. It codes for CASGRGAETDTQYF.

This clone was seen once. The rearrangement links TRBV5-4 to TRBJ2-5; D call uncertain. Germline-derived CDR1 and CDR2 are SGHNT and YYREEE (reference sequence). This CDR3 region has 13 residues. Trimming cost V 0 bases and J 2 bases, with 5 bases left between them. In DNA form, the CDR3 reads TGTGCCAGCAGCTTGGGATCTCAAGAGACCCAGTACTTC. It translates to CASSLGSQETQYF.

V gene TRBV9 combines with J gene TRBJ2-3; TRBD1 matches at 8 bases. V was pared by 0 bases and J by 0 bases, with 12 bases of the junction left unmatched. Germline V gene sequence: CDR1 SGDLS, CDR2 YYNGEE. The CDR3 runs to 19 residues. The CDR3 DNA is TGTGCCAGCAGCGTAGACCAAACGAGGGACAGGCCAAGCACAGATACGCAGTATTTT. Encoded protein: CASSVDQTRDRPSTDTQYF.

J is TRBJ1-6 and V is TRBV6-6; D is undetermined. Germline CDR1 is MNHNY and CDR2 is SVGAGI (reference sequence). V was clipped by 8 bases and J by 0 bases, with 8 bases between them. The CDR3 consists of 14 residues. CDR3 in amino acids: CASWLGSYNSPLHF. The CDR3 DNA follows: TGTGCCAGCTGGCTGGGCTCCTATAATTCACCCCTCCACTTT.